The TCR beta chain described here comes from a study of blood T cell repertoires in COVID-19. CDR1 is MNHEY and CDR2 is SMNVEV in the germline V gene (reference sequence). The CDR3 consists of 20 residues. Trimming at V came to 1 base and at J to 5 bases, leaving 14 bases not matched to a gene. Each participant's cohort was designated according to participant-reported clinical history. Clones were sequenced by immunoSEQ multiplex PCR, and TCRdb holds only the in-frame ones, with some missing. This sample has just over 300,000 clones; roughly 90% occur once, and the top ten carry approximately 9%. The sequencing sample was made of PBMCs or T cells enriched from blood (not recorded which). The chain combines TRBV27 with TRBJ2-1; 13 bases map to TRBD2. The receptor was isolated from a woman between 18 and 29 years old who had recovered from COVID-19. The CDR3 DNA sequence: TGTGCCAGCAGTTTATGGCCAGGGACTAGCGGGAAAGAATCGGACAATGAGCAGTTCTTC. This encodes CASSLWPGTSGKESDNEQFF.